This T cell receptor beta chain was captured in a study of T-cell memory formation after mild COVID-19. Study at large: Among the donors, TCR clusters were largely specific to each donor.

TCRdb recomputed calls from the 5' RACE reads with MiXCR, one row per CDR3 protein. The table shows about 130,000 distinct CDR3 sequences, with 20% to 25% occurring only once. The CDR3 length is 13 residues. V dropped 5 bases and J dropped 3; count of bases not matched to a gene: 3. CDR1 and CDR2 from the germline V gene are MNHNY and SVGAGI (reference sequence). Notes on the study in general: Pre-infection memory carried some responding clones, suggesting that cross-reactive memory joined. Contracting CD8+ clones were enriched in EMRA, CD4+ mainly in CM and EM.

This clonotype appeared a few times. The target antigen is unknown. The sample taken for sequencing was PBMCs or a T cell subset sorted from them (not recorded which). The chain employs TRBV6-6 and TRBJ1-1, with TRBD1 identical over 7 bases. The clonotype was recovered from an adult woman who had mild COVID-19 (a few samples of this study predate the infection). Cell type and time point are not known. The CDR3 DNA reads as TGTGCCAGCAGTAAACAGGGGTACACTGAAGCTTTCTTT. Translating gives CASSKQGYTEAFF.